These T cell receptor beta chains were read from a single sample in a study of chemoradiotherapy in HPV16-positive cancers. TCRdb's table, derived via immunoSEQ multiplex PCR, lists solely in-frame clones and lacks some. Here the sample spans around 33,000 clones, roughly nine tenths being singletons. The starting material was blood, obtained from a patient who underwent chemoradiotherapy. These TCRs come from a human donor with HPV-associated anogenital cancer. Both conserved end residues are part of each CDR3. The order of the fields is D gene, J gene, clone size, V gene, CDR3 protein, CDR3 DNA. The D gene is left open where the match is weak. Expanded clones are given a class, and other clones once, few, many or no size at all.

TRBD1,TRBJ1-2,NA,TRBV10-3,CAISKGQNYGYTF,TGTGCCATCAGTAAGGGACAGAACTATGGCTACACCTTC
NA,TRBJ1-1,NA,TRBV5-1,CASSLVPGVNTEAFF,TGCGCCAGCAGCTTGGTTCCAGGGGTGAACACTGAAGCTTTCTTT
TRBD2,TRBJ2-1,few,TRBV5-6,CASSLGSGGGAYEQFF,TGTGCCAGCAGCTTGGGGAGTGGCGGGGGGGCCTATGAGCAGTTCTTC
NA,TRBJ1-5,NA,TRBV2,CASSENLIVAAQPQHF,TGTGCCAGCAGTGAAAATTTAATTGTGGCGGCTCAGCCCCAGCATTTT
NA,TRBJ2-1,NA,TRBV11-3,CASSPGRRLTYNEQFF,TGTGCCAGCAGCCCGGGCAGGAGACTAACCTACAATGAGCAGTTCTTC
NA,TRBJ1-3,NA,TRBV7-2,CASSLAQGRGNTIYF,TGTGCCAGCAGCTTAGCGCAGGGAAGAGGAAACACCATATATTTT
NA,TRBJ1-1,NA,TRBV7-6,CASSLGSGTFNTEAFF,TGTGCCAGCAGCTTGGGATCCGGGACGTTCAACACTGAAGCTTTCTTT
NA,TRBJ2-6,NA,TRBV18,CASSPPRSASGANVLTF,TGTGCCAGCTCACCACCGAGGTCGGCCTCTGGGGCCAACGTCCTGACTTTC
TRBD2,TRBJ2-2,NA,TRBV11-3,CASSLATSGGTGELFF,TGTGCCAGCAGCTTAGCTACTAGCGGGGGAACCGGGGAGCTGTTTTTT
NA,TRBJ2-5,NA,TRBV5-6,CASSSGETQYF,TGTGCCAGCAGCTCGGGAGAGACCCAGTACTTC
NA,TRBJ1-1,NA,TRBV7-6,CASSGPYTEAFF,TGTGCCAGCAGCGGGCCGTACACTGAAGCTTTCTTT
NA,TRBJ1-1,NA,TRBV9,CASSVFGGGTEAFF,TGTGCCAGCAGCGTTTTTGGAGGGGGCACTGAAGCTTTCTTT
NA,TRBJ1-1,NA,TRBV28,CASRFSAGGNTEAFF,TGTGCCAGCAGATTCAGCGCGGGGGGGAACACTGAAGCTTTCTTT
TRBD1,TRBJ2-6,NA,TRBV6-4,CASSDSSRDRGRWLNVLTF,TGTGCCAGCAGTGACTCGAGCCGGGACAGGGGGCGGTGGCTGAACGTCCTGACTTTC
NA,TRBJ1-5,NA,TRBV5-1,CASSPGGGRNQPQHF,TGCGCCAGCAGCCCGGGAGGCGGACGCAATCAGCCCCAGCATTTT